A single sample is the source of the 27 T cell receptor beta chains below, sequenced in a study of T cell repertoires in cytomegalovirus infection. TCRdb re-called the reads with MiXCR, one entry per CDR3 protein. The sample shows about half a million distinct CDR3 sequences, more than 30% of them seen only once. Antigen specificity for these receptors is unknown. This specimen consisted of cultured PBMCs, obtained from culture after CMV antigen stimulation. The receptors were sampled from a human donor in good health (CMV status not recorded). Some clones in this sample may be carry-over from other donors' samples.

This clonotype was detected only a few times. The chain carries TRBV5-4 and TRBJ2-1, with 8 bases aligning to TRBD2. The J segment lost 7 bases and the V segment lost 4 bases, leaving 13 bases of the junction unmatched. The CDR3 is 16 amino acids. CDR1 and CDR2 (germline): SGHNT, YYREEE (reference sequence). The CDR3, as DNA: TGTGCCAGCAGCGGGGGGACTAGTGTAATTACGAATGAGCAGTTCTTC. Translated, it gives CASSGGTSVITNEQFF.

The chain employs TRBV15 and TRBJ2-7; D might be TRBD2 (5 bases). Trimming shortened V by 0 bases and J by 4 bases, and 7 bases separated the two germline ends. Germline V gives CDR1 LNHNV, CDR2 YYDKDF (reference sequence). The CDR3 contains 13 residues. In DNA form, the CDR3 reads TGTGCCACCAGCAGAGATCCGGGGTACGAGCAGTACGTC. Protein sequence: CATSRDPGYEQYV.

This clonotype was picked up many times. The CDR3 nucleotides read TGCAGTGCTAACAGTGGGGCTAGCACAGATACGCAGTATTTT. It encodes CSANSGASTDTQYF. The chain combines TRBV20-1 with TRBJ2-3; D is perhaps TRBD1 (5 bases). The CDR3 is 14 amino acids. The ends were cut back, 4 bases at V and 0 bases at J, with 11 bases in the middle. Germline CDR1 is DFQATT and CDR2 is SNEGSKA (reference sequence).

This clonotype was seen more than once but under ten times. The V call is TRBV12-3 or TRBV12-4, the J call TRBJ2-1; no reliable D call. Trimming removed 1 base from V and 0 bases from J, with 4 bases in between. The CDR3 is 14 residues long. The CDR3 sequence is CASSLVGSYNEQFF. DNA of the CDR3: TGTGCCAGCAGTTTAGTGGGCTCCTACAATGAGCAGTTCTTC.

The chain joins TRBV12-5 to TRBJ2-1; a weak D match, TRBD1 (7 bases). CDR1 is LGHNT, CDR2 FRNRAP, per germline. Trimming stripped 6 bases from V and 10 bases from J, with 10 bases between. The CDR3 sequence is 11 residues long. This CDR3 reads CASGPGGEQFF. The CDR3 DNA is TGTGCTAGTGGGCCAGGGGGGGAGCAGTTCTTC.

This clonotype was recorded once. The gene calls are TRBV19 and TRBJ2-1; D tentatively fits TRBD1 or TRBD2 (5 bases each). The CDR3 length is 14 residues. V was pared by 2 bases and J by 8 bases, with 13 bases between. Germline V gene data show CDR1 as LNHDA and CDR2 as SQIVND (reference sequence). The CDR3 is CASSIRGVGDEQFF. CDR3 DNA: TGTGCCAGTAGTATAAGAGGGGTAGGGGATGAGCAGTTCTTC. Using reference TRBV19 and TRBJ2-1 for the parts outside the CDR3, the full variable domain is DGGITQSPKYLFRKEGQNVTLSCEQNLNHDAMYWYRQDPGQGLRLIYYSQIVNDFQKGDIAEGYSVSREKKESFPLTVTSAQKNPTAFYLCASSIRGVGDEQFFGPGTRLTVL.

Written as DNA, the CDR3 is TGTGCCAGCAGTTGGGGACAGGGAAGCGGGAGACGGAAGACCCAGTACTTC. It specifies CASSWGQGSGRRKTQYF. The V gene is TRBV28, the J gene TRBJ2-5; perhaps TRBD1 as D (9 bases). The CDR3 spans 17 residues. In germline, CDR1 is MDHEN, CDR2 SYDVKM. The germline V and J ends were trimmed by 4 bases and 6 bases, with 24 bases remaining between them.

CDR3 region: CASSLNFDGFEAFF. Here the CDR3 DNA reads TGTGCCAGCAGTTTAAATTTTGACGGGTTTGAAGCTTTCTTT. V is TRBV12-3 or TRBV12-4 and J is TRBJ1-1, with D unclear. CDR3 length equals 14 residues. V was pared by 2 bases and J by 7 bases, with 14 bases between.

This clonotype was seen only a few times. This chain links TRBV6-2 or TRBV6-3 with TRBJ1-5, with 10 bases lining up with TRBD1. Trimming removed 6 bases from V and 7 bases from J; junction bases left unmatched: 6. CDR3 size: 14 residues. Germline CDR1 and CDR2: MNHEY and SVGEGT. The CDR3 is CASRRQGAWQPQHF. DNA of the CDR3: TGTGCCAGCAGGAGACAGGGGGCTTGGCAGCCCCAGCATTTT.

The chain combines TRBV24-1 with TRBJ1-5; a weak D match, TRBD1 (5 bases). The germline V and J ends were trimmed by 6 bases and 4 bases, with 12 bases remaining between them. Germline assignment: CDR1 KGHDR and CDR2 SFDVKD. The CDR3 has 14 amino acids. Written as DNA, the CDR3 is TGTGCCACCAGTTCCTCCGGGGGGAATCAGCCCCAGCATTTT. This encodes CATSSSGGNQPQHF.

The chain links TRBV7-2 to TRBJ2-4; D might be TRBD2 (6 bases). There are 15 residues in the CDR3. CDR1 SGHTA and CDR2 FQGNSA come from the germline V gene. The V gene lost 5 bases and the J gene lost 5 bases, with 16 bases spanning the gap. The CDR3 bases are TGTGCCAGCAGCCCCGGGACTGGTTTAGAAAACATTCAGTACTTC. It is translated as CASSPGTGLENIQYF. The full variable domain, with the rest looked up from reference TRBV7-2 and TRBJ2-4, is GAGVSQSPSNKVTEKGKDVELRCDPISGHTALYWYRQSLGQGLEFLIYFQGNSAPDKSGLPSDRFSAERTGGSVSTLTIQRTQQEDSAVYLCASSPGTGLENIQYFGAGTRLSVL.

This rearrangement joins TRBV7-9 to TRBJ1-3; perhaps TRBD1 as D (6 bases). The germline gives CDR1 SEHNR, CDR2 FQNEAQ (reference sequence). This CDR3 contains 17 residues. Trimming removed 6 bases from V and 4 bases from J, with 22 bases in between. CDR3: CASRQGWGPAEGNTIYF. The DNA of the CDR3 is TGTGCCAGCAGGCAAGGATGGGGGCCCGCGGAAGGAAACACCATATATTTT.

The CDR3 DNA sequence: TGTGCCAGCAGCTTTCCCAACGCCGGGGAGCTGTTTTTT. Translating gives CASSFPNAGELFF. This rearrangement joins TRBV11-2 to TRBJ2-2; no reliable D call. CDR1 is SGHAT, CDR2 FQNNGV, per germline. The CDR3 runs 13 residues. The V gene lost 3 bases and the J gene lost 6 bases, with 8 bases spanning the gap.

This clonotype has just a few counts. DNA for the CDR3: TGCGCCAGCAGCCACCCCGACAGGGCCTACGAGCAGTACTTC. As protein: CASSHPDRAYEQYF. This chain uses TRBV4-1 with TRBJ2-7, with 7 nucleotides matching TRBD1. The CDR3 loop spans 14 amino acids. J lost 2 bases, V lost 3 bases, and 4 bases had no gene match. CDR1 and CDR2 (germline): MGHRA, YSYEKL.

The genes are TRBV5-6 and TRBJ2-3, with TRBD2 matching 12 bases. Germline V CDR1 and CDR2: SGHDT, YYEEEE. CDR3 size: 17 residues. Trimming took 4 bases from V and 6 from J; bases not matched to a gene: 12. The CDR3 region is CASSRGLAGNMRDTQYF. CDR3 coding DNA: TGTGCCAGCAGCAGAGGACTAGCGGGAAACATGAGGGATACGCAGTATTTT.

The V and J genes are TRBV6-2 or TRBV6-3 and TRBJ2-7, with TRBD2 matching over 11 bases. Germline V gene data show CDR1 as MNHEY and CDR2 as SVGEGT. This CDR3 region has 14 residues. After removal of 5 bases from V and 5 bases from J, the junction contained 5 bases not matched to a gene. In DNA form, the CDR3 reads TGTGCCAGCAGTGGGGGGGGACTAGCGGACGAGCAGTACGTC. Encoded protein: CASSGGGLADEQYV.

The V call is TRBV6-8, the J call TRBJ1-4, with a weak D call TRBD1 (6 bases). Germline CDR1 is MNHGY and CDR2 is SAAAGT. Trimming removed 5 bases at V and 11 bases at J, with 21 bases between. The CDR3 is made up of 15 amino acids. CDR3: CASSVSTDTGYKLFF. The CDR3 DNA follows: TGTGCCAGCAGTGTCTCCACAGACACAGGGTATAAACTGTTTTTT.

The V gene is TRBV20-1, the J gene TRBJ2-7; a weak D match, TRBD2 (6 bases). Trimming removed 0 bases at V and 6 bases at J, with 21 bases between. Per germline, CDR1 DFQATT and CDR2 SNEGSKA (reference sequence). The CDR3 contains 16 residues. CDR3 sequence reads: CSARDRETSLAFEQYF. In DNA, the CDR3 is TGCAGTGCTAGAGATCGGGAGACTAGTTTGGCTTTCGAGCAGTACTTC.

The rearrangement uses TRBV6-6 and TRBJ2-5; 8 bases agree with TRBD2. Germline V gene sequence: CDR1 MNHNY, CDR2 SVGAGI (reference sequence). V shed 5 bases and J 5 bases; nucleotides not matched to a gene: 10. CDR3 length equals 15 residues. The CDR3 nucleotides are TGTGCCAGCAGTCCCCGGGGGGGCGGAGCCGAGACCCAGTACTTC. The encoded protein is CASSPRGGGAETQYF.

This chain uses TRBV7-9 with TRBJ2-1; D remains ambiguous. This CDR3 is built from 14 residues. Germline V gives CDR1 SEHNR, CDR2 FQNEAQ (reference sequence). V was cut by 3 bases and J by 5 bases, with 11 bases left in between. CDR3 sequence: CASSFFGSNNEQFF. CDR3 in DNA: TGTGCCAGCAGCTTTTTTGGCAGCAACAATGAGCAGTTCTTC.

This clonotype was counted a few times. The chain joins TRBV24-1 to TRBJ1-5, with 9 positions matching TRBD1. V was clipped by 4 bases and J by 5 bases; unmatched bases: 5. The CDR3 length is 15 residues. Looked up from germline, CDR1 is KGHDR and CDR2 is SFDVKD. CDR3 in DNA: TGTGCCACCAGTGAGGCCGGGACAGGGCATCAGCCCCAGCATTTT. Translation: CATSEAGTGHQPQHF.

This clonotype was seen a few times. V gene TRBV6-2 or TRBV6-3 combines with J gene TRBJ2-7; TRBD2 matches 9 bases. V lost 6 bases, J lost 6 bases, and 9 bases stayed unmatched. Germline CDR1 MNHEY, CDR2 SVGEGT. The CDR3 sequence is 14 residues long. CDR3 sequence reads: CASRRGSGSREQYF. CDR3 in DNA: TGTGCCAGCAGGCGGGGTAGCGGGAGTCGCGAGCAGTACTTC.

The V and J genes are TRBV27 and TRBJ2-7; 8 bases align to TRBD2. The junction had 11 bases not matched to a gene; V was cut back by 5 bases and J by 5 bases. From germline, CDR1 is MNHEY and CDR2 SMNVEV (reference sequence). CDR3 length: 15 residues. CDR3 residues: CASSRGTSSFHEQYF. CDR3 in DNA: TGTGCCAGCAGTCGCGGGACTAGTTCTTTCCACGAGCAGTACTTC.

There are many counts of this clonotype. CDR3 DNA sequence: TGTGCCAGCAGCTTAGGGGGGCAGGGGCGCACAGATACGCAGTATTTT. Amino acid sequence: CASSLGGQGRTDTQYF. The chain combines TRBV7-2 with TRBJ2-3, with a weak D call TRBD1 (6 bases). Germline V gene sequence: CDR1 SGHTA, CDR2 FQGNSA. This CDR3 spans 16 amino acids. Trimming stripped 1 base from V and 1 base from J, with 12 bases between.

V is TRBV28 and J is TRBJ2-1; the match to TRBD2 covers 11 bases. The CDR3 totals 17 residues. Germline CDR1 and CDR2: MDHEN and SYDVKM. V dropped 0 bases and J dropped 8; count of bases not matched to a gene: 9. This chain's CDR3 is CASSLWSPTSGSDEQFF. The DNA of the CDR3 is TGTGCCAGCAGTTTATGGAGTCCCACTAGCGGGAGCGATGAGCAGTTCTTC.

The chain combines TRBV19 with TRBJ1-5; 7 positions agree with TRBD1. Losses at the gene ends were 6 bases for V and 2 bases for J; bases not matched to a gene: 7. The germline CDR1 and CDR2 sequences are LNHDA and SQIVND (reference sequence). The CDR3 spans 15 residues. The DNA of the CDR3 is TGTGCCAGTAGCCTGACAGGGTGGGGCAATCAGCCCCAGCATTTT. The encoded protein is CASSLTGWGNQPQHF.

Points on this clonotype: A much larger clone sits a single nucleotide away, making a read error possible. Because it lacks the conserved phenylalanine or tryptophan at the end, this CDR3 is likely a read error. The CDR3 protein is CASSHATGGGYTV. The CDR3, as DNA: TGCGCCAGCAGCCACGCGACAGGGGGAGGCTACACCGTC. The chain links TRBV4-1 to TRBJ1-2; 9 bases are shared with TRBD1. The CDR3 is 13 amino acids. CDR1 and CDR2 from the germline V gene are MGHRA and YSYEKL. Trimming removed 3 bases from V and 8 bases from J; junction bases left unmatched: 4.